This is a list of T cell receptor beta chains from one sample in a study of cytomegalovirus exposure and HLA in healthy donors. The assay was immunoSEQ multiplex PCR, and TCRdb's table has in-frame clones only and misses some. The sample consists of approximately 120,000 clones, approximately 10% of them appearing once. Input material: PBMCs. These receptors all come from a woman aged 18 to 35 in good health and CMV-seropositive. CDR3s include the opening cysteine and the closing phenylalanine or tryptophan. Each record gives: D gene, CDR3 length, V gene, clone size, J gene, CDR3 protein, CDR3 DNA. A D gene is named only where the DNA matches it firmly. Size tells how often a clone was seen (once, few, many) or the class of an expanded clone, and some rows leave it out.

d_call: TRBD1; cdr3_length: 15; v_call: TRBV5-6; clone_size: few; j_call: TRBJ2-7; cdr3_aa: CASSITGQGAYEQYF; cdr3_nt: TGTGCCAGCAGCATTACGGGACAGGGGGCATATGAGCAGTACTTC
d_call: -; cdr3_length: 11; v_call: TRBV19; clone_size: few; j_call: TRBJ1-1; cdr3_aa: CASKQTPEAFF; cdr3_nt: TGTGCCAGTAAACAGACCCCTGAAGCTTTCTTT
d_call: TRBD1; cdr3_length: 15; v_call: TRBV5-1; clone_size: -; j_call: TRBJ1-1; cdr3_aa: CASSSTGTGGGEAFF; cdr3_nt: TGCGCCAGCAGCTCTACCGGGACAGGGGGCGGTGAAGCTTTCTTT
d_call: -; cdr3_length: 14; v_call: TRBV6-6; clone_size: few; j_call: TRBJ1-3; cdr3_aa: CASSFGAVGNTIYF; cdr3_nt: TGTGCCAGCAGTTTTGGGGCCGTGGGAAACACCATATATTTT
d_call: -; cdr3_length: 16; v_call: TRBV27; clone_size: -; j_call: TRBJ1-5; cdr3_aa: CASRGVGGYSNQPQHF; cdr3_nt: TGTGCCAGCAGGGGGGTCGGGGGGTATAGCAATCAGCCCCAGCATTTT
d_call: -; cdr3_length: 13; v_call: TRBV6-5; clone_size: -; j_call: TRBJ2-2; cdr3_aa: CATGNRDTGELFF; cdr3_nt: TGTGCGACCGGAAACCGGGACACCGGGGAGCTGTTTTTT
d_call: TRBD2; cdr3_length: 18; v_call: TRBV19; clone_size: -; j_call: TRBJ2-1; cdr3_aa: CASSIDGPLAGGPNEQFF; cdr3_nt: TGTGCCAGTAGTATAGATGGCCCTCTAGCGGGAGGGCCCAATGAGCAGTTCTTC
d_call: -; cdr3_length: 14; v_call: TRBV30; clone_size: -; j_call: TRBJ1-3; cdr3_aa: CAWSLRGSGNTIYF; cdr3_nt: TGTGCCTGGAGTTTAAGAGGCTCTGGAAACACCATATATTTT
d_call: -; cdr3_length: 12; v_call: TRBV9; clone_size: few; j_call: TRBJ2-7; cdr3_aa: CASSKGGAEQYF; cdr3_nt: TGTGCCAGCAGCAAAGGGGGAGCCGAGCAGTACTTC
d_call: -; cdr3_length: 16; v_call: TRBV5-1; clone_size: -; j_call: TRBJ1-2; cdr3_aa: CASSADGQSFFYGYTF; cdr3_nt: TGCGCCAGCAGCGCAGACGGACAGAGCTTTTTCTATGGCTACACCTTC
d_call: TRBD1; cdr3_length: 15; v_call: TRBV7-9; clone_size: -; j_call: TRBJ1-2; cdr3_aa: CASSYRDSLNYGYTF; cdr3_nt: TGTGCCAGCAGCTATAGGGACAGCCTTAACTATGGCTACACCTTC
d_call: -; cdr3_length: 16; v_call: TRBV28; clone_size: -; j_call: TRBJ1-5; cdr3_aa: CASSSHLGQSNQPQHF; cdr3_nt: TGTGCCAGCAGTTCTCACCTCGGACAGTCCAATCAGCCCCAGCATTTT
d_call: -; cdr3_length: 12; v_call: TRBV14; clone_size: few; j_call: TRBJ1-1; cdr3_aa: CASSQLLTEAFF; cdr3_nt: TGTGCCAGCAGCCAACTTCTTACTGAAGCTTTCTTT
d_call: -; cdr3_length: 13; v_call: TRBV2; clone_size: few; j_call: TRBJ2-4; cdr3_aa: CASNGGGTDIQYF; cdr3_nt: TGTGCCAGCAACGGAGGCGGGACGGACATTCAGTACTTC
d_call: TRBD1; cdr3_length: 16; v_call: TRBV5-6; clone_size: few; j_call: TRBJ1-2; cdr3_aa: CASSSKRNDRGWGYTF; cdr3_nt: TGTGCCAGCAGCTCAAAGAGAAACGACAGGGGATGGGGCTACACCTTC
d_call: -; cdr3_length: 14; v_call: TRBV7-3; clone_size: -; j_call: TRBJ2-2; cdr3_aa: CASSLVANTGELFF; cdr3_nt: TGTGCCAGCAGCTTAGTCGCGAACACCGGGGAGCTGTTTTTT
d_call: -; cdr3_length: 14; v_call: TRBV4-1; clone_size: -; j_call: TRBJ2-1; cdr3_aa: CASSQDFTDNEQFF; cdr3_nt: TGCGCCAGCAGCCAAGATTTCACAGACAATGAGCAGTTCTTC
d_call: TRBD1; cdr3_length: 17; v_call: TRBV19; clone_size: -; j_call: TRBJ1-3; cdr3_aa: CASSRTGTGGAGNTIYF; cdr3_nt: TGTGCCAGTAGTAGGACCGGGACAGGGGGTGCTGGAAACACCATATATTTT
d_call: -; cdr3_length: 13; v_call: TRBV27; clone_size: -; j_call: TRBJ1-2; cdr3_aa: CASRKGVGYGYTF; cdr3_nt: TGTGCCAGCAGGAAAGGGGTTGGCTATGGCTACACCTTC
d_call: -; cdr3_length: 13; v_call: TRBV15; clone_size: few; j_call: TRBJ2-5; cdr3_aa: CATSGDLGETQYF; cdr3_nt: TGTGCCACCAGCGGAGACCTTGGCGAGACCCAGTACTTC
d_call: -; cdr3_length: 13; v_call: TRBV30; clone_size: -; j_call: TRBJ1-4; cdr3_aa: CAWSVLREEKLFF; cdr3_nt: TGTGCCTGGAGTGTACTTCGGGAGGAAAAACTGTTTTTT
d_call: -; cdr3_length: 19; v_call: TRBV4-1; clone_size: few; j_call: TRBJ2-6; cdr3_aa: CASSTMQGPRSSGANVLTF; cdr3_nt: TGCGCCAGCAGTACTATGCAGGGGCCGCGTAGCTCTGGGGCCAACGTCCTGACTTTC
d_call: -; cdr3_length: 15; v_call: TRBV19; clone_size: -; j_call: TRBJ2-5; cdr3_aa: CASSPTPGVGETQYF; cdr3_nt: TGTGCCAGTAGTCCAACTCCGGGGGTGGGGGAGACCCAGTACTTC
d_call: -; cdr3_length: 15; v_call: TRBV9; clone_size: few; j_call: TRBJ2-4; cdr3_aa: CASSVAGLAKNIQYF; cdr3_nt: TGTGCCAGCAGCGTAGCGGGGTTAGCCAAAAACATTCAGTACTTC
d_call: TRBD1; cdr3_length: 14; v_call: TRBV27; clone_size: -; j_call: TRBJ1-5; cdr3_aa: CASSTTGAGQPQHF; cdr3_nt: TGTGCCAGCAGTACGACAGGGGCAGGACAGCCCCAGCATTTT
d_call: -; cdr3_length: 13; v_call: TRBV7-9; clone_size: -; j_call: TRBJ1-6; cdr3_aa: CASSQGFDSPLHF; cdr3_nt: TGTGCCAGCAGTCAGGGGTTCGATTCACCCCTCCACTTT
d_call: -; cdr3_length: 14; v_call: TRBV6-5; clone_size: few; j_call: TRBJ2-7; cdr3_aa: CASSYPGVGEEQYF; cdr3_nt: TGTGCCAGCAGTTACCCCGGGGTAGGAGAGGAGCAGTACTTC
d_call: -; cdr3_length: 15; v_call: TRBV30; clone_size: -; j_call: TRBJ2-7; cdr3_aa: CAWCPTFRGADEQYF; cdr3_nt: TGTGCCTGGTGCCCTACCTTCAGGGGAGCCGACGAGCAGTACTTC
d_call: TRBD1; cdr3_length: 17; v_call: TRBV11-3; clone_size: -; j_call: TRBJ1-1; cdr3_aa: CASSLGGLGQGAIGAFF; cdr3_nt: TGTGCCAGCAGCTTAGGGGGGCTCGGACAGGGGGCAATTGGGGCTTTCTTT
d_call: -; cdr3_length: 18; v_call: TRBV5-8; clone_size: -; j_call: TRBJ2-7; cdr3_aa: CASDFAVRAGLSSYEQYF; cdr3_nt: TGTGCCAGCGATTTTGCGGTGCGAGCGGGCCTAAGCTCCTACGAGCAGTACTTC
d_call: TRBD2; cdr3_length: 14; v_call: TRBV5-6; clone_size: -; j_call: TRBJ2-7; cdr3_aa: CASSFGSGIYEQYF; cdr3_nt: TGTGCCAGCAGCTTCGGTAGCGGGATCTACGAGCAGTACTTC
d_call: TRBD1; cdr3_length: 17; v_call: TRBV7-9; clone_size: few; j_call: TRBJ1-1; cdr3_aa: CASSKPGQGVKNTEAFF; cdr3_nt: TGTGCCAGCAGCAAACCGGGACAGGGGGTGAAGAACACTGAAGCTTTCTTT
d_call: TRBD1; cdr3_length: 17; v_call: TRBV7-3; clone_size: few; j_call: TRBJ2-2; cdr3_aa: CASSLLAGGGLTGELFF; cdr3_nt: TGTGCCAGCAGCTTACTCGCAGGGGGCGGGCTAACCGGGGAGCTGTTTTTT
d_call: TRBD1; cdr3_length: 13; v_call: TRBV10-1; clone_size: -; j_call: TRBJ1-2; cdr3_aa: CASSGDRGSGYTF; cdr3_nt: TGCGCCAGCAGCGGAGACAGGGGAAGCGGCTACACCTTC
d_call: -; cdr3_length: 12; v_call: TRBV6-5; clone_size: -; j_call: TRBJ2-7; cdr3_aa: CASSSGVYEQYF; cdr3_nt: TGTGCCAGCAGTTCGGGGGTGTACGAGCAGTACTTC
d_call: -; cdr3_length: 15; v_call: TRBV6-1; clone_size: few; j_call: TRBJ2-6; cdr3_aa: CASPRTHSGANVLTF; cdr3_nt: TGTGCCAGCCCCCGTACACACTCTGGGGCCAACGTCCTGACTTTC
d_call: -; cdr3_length: 15; v_call: TRBV19; clone_size: -; j_call: TRBJ2-2; cdr3_aa: CASRGGGLGTGELFF; cdr3_nt: TGTGCCAGTAGGGGTGGGGGCCTCGGGACCGGGGAGCTGTTTTTT
d_call: -; cdr3_length: 14; v_call: TRBV6-5; clone_size: -; j_call: TRBJ2-2; cdr3_aa: CASSYDSRIGELFF; cdr3_nt: TGTGCCAGCAGTTACGATTCGAGGATCGGGGAGCTGTTTTTT
d_call: -; cdr3_length: 13; v_call: TRBV18; clone_size: -; j_call: TRBJ1-2; cdr3_aa: CASSLGGDYGYTF; cdr3_nt: TGTGCCAGCTCACTGGGGGGTGACTATGGCTACACCTTC
d_call: -; cdr3_length: 12; v_call: TRBV6-5; clone_size: -; j_call: TRBJ2-1; cdr3_aa: CASRSFAGEQFF; cdr3_nt: TGTGCCAGCAGGTCTTTTGCGGGAGAGCAGTTCTTC
d_call: -; cdr3_length: 12; v_call: TRBV7-9; clone_size: few; j_call: TRBJ2-1; cdr3_aa: CASSPGLEEQFF; cdr3_nt: TGTGCCAGCAGCCCAGGCCTCGAGGAGCAGTTCTTC
d_call: TRBD2; cdr3_length: 22; v_call: TRBV30; clone_size: few; j_call: TRBJ2-5; cdr3_aa: CAWSVYPAGVRLAGGPKETQYF; cdr3_nt: TGTGCCTGGAGTGTCTATCCGGCAGGGGTAAGACTAGCGGGAGGGCCAAAGGAGACCCAGTACTTC
d_call: -; cdr3_length: 13; v_call: TRBV19; clone_size: -; j_call: TRBJ2-2; cdr3_aa: CASRIERTGELFF; cdr3_nt: TGTGCCAGTAGGATCGAGAGGACCGGGGAGCTGTTTTTT
d_call: -; cdr3_length: 14; v_call: TRBV28; clone_size: -; j_call: TRBJ2-5; cdr3_aa: CASSLQTGLGTQYF; cdr3_nt: TGTGCCAGCAGTCTCCAGACAGGCCTTGGGACCCAGTACTTC
d_call: -; cdr3_length: 14; v_call: TRBV29-1; clone_size: -; j_call: TRBJ1-1; cdr3_aa: CSVETRLEGTEAFF; cdr3_nt: TGCAGCGTTGAAACCAGGCTTGAAGGAACTGAAGCTTTCTTT